These 21 T cell receptor beta chains share one sample of origin, sequenced in a study of T-cell reconstitution after alpha-beta-depleted transplantation in children. The antigens of these receptors remain unknown. Using unique molecular identifiers, the investigators prepared the TCRbeta library. TCRdb reprocessed the PCR reads via MiXCR and lists one record per CDR3 protein. The sample includes 250,000 to 300,000 distinct CDR3 sequences, over 7.5% of them seen just once. Study results and limitations: Newly generated T cells supplied most T-cell counts and diversity one year post-transplant.

The sample here was peripheral blood, taken 360 days after TCRalphabeta/CD19-depleted stem cell transplant. These receptors were taken from a female patient between 2 and 10 years old who had a stem cell transplant for Fanconi anemia, so the T cells may come from the graft donor.

This clonotype showed up many times. This sequence joins TRBV27 and TRBJ2-5; D is undetermined. The CDR3 spans 11 residues. V lost 6 bases to trimming and J lost 5 bases, with 7 bases between them. CDR1 is MNHEY, CDR2 SMNVEV, per germline (reference sequence). The CDR3 region has the DNA TGTGCCAGCAGCTCGCGGGAGACCCAGTACTTC. This sequence encodes CASSSRETQYF.

This clonotype occurred many times. The gene calls are TRBV28 and TRBJ1-2; TRBD1 is a possible D gene (5 bases). This CDR3 comprises 18 residues. Germline values: CDR1 MDHEN, CDR2 SYDVKM. V lost 7 bases and J 0 bases, leaving 24 bases between the germline ends. CDR3 residues: CASTLSGRGMSANYGYTF. The CDR3, as DNA: TGTGCCAGCACTCTCAGCGGGCGGGGGATGTCGGCTAACTATGGCTACACCTTC.

This clonotype has ten or more counts. V and J are TRBV24-1 and TRBJ1-4; TRBD1 matches at 7 bases. Germline V CDR1 and CDR2: KGHDR, SFDVKD. The CDR3 spans 12 residues. Trimming cost V 4 bases and J 12 bases; bases outside gene matches: 4. The CDR3 region has the DNA TGTGCCACCAGTGAACGGGACAGCGAACTGTTTTTT. Protein product: CATSERDSELFF.

This clonotype is a singleton in its sample. One junction end does not reproduce the germline sequence, and a read error may be involved. The chain is built from TRBV3-1 and TRBJ2-3; no clear D gene. CDR3 length equals 16 residues. Germline CDR1 and CDR2: LGHDT and YNNKEL (reference sequence). CDR3 in DNA: TGTGCCTGCAGCCAAGATTTGACGGTGAGCACAGATACGCAGTATTTT. Residues: CACSQDLTVSTDTQYF.

This clonotype came up many times. The genes are TRBV20-1 and TRBJ2-5; no reliable D call. This CDR3 contains 13 residues. Germline assignment: CDR1 DFQATT and CDR2 SNEGSKA (reference sequence). Between the trimmed V and J ends, which lost 0 bases and 5 bases, there was a span of 10 bases. CDR3 bases: TGCAGTGCTAGAGACCCGTACAAGGAGACCCAGTACTTC. Amino acid sequence: CSARDPYKETQYF.

This clonotype was detected a few times. The gene calls are TRBV27 and TRBJ1-5; no clear D. Per the germline V gene, CDR1 is MNHEY and CDR2 is SMNVEV (reference sequence). The ends were cut back, 7 bases at V and 3 bases at J, with 19 bases in the middle. The CDR3 contains 16 residues. This chain's CDR3 is CASTFPADGPNQPQHF. The CDR3 DNA reads as TGTGCCAGCACCTTCCCCGCTGACGGACCCAATCAGCCCCAGCATTTT.

This clonotype has at least ten counts. CDR3 DNA sequence: TGCGCCAGCAGCCAGAGGGGGGGAGGTACGCAGTATTTT. Encoded protein: CASSQRGGGTQYF. V is TRBV4-3 and J is TRBJ2-3; D possibly corresponds to TRBD2 (7 bases). V was shortened by 3 bases and J by 8 bases, with 12 bases between the two germline ends. CDR3 size: 13 residues. Germline V gene data show CDR1 as LGHNA and CDR2 as YSLEER.

This clonotype was seen at least ten times. The J gene is TRBJ2-7, the V gene TRBV7-2; 15 bases fit TRBD2. CDR3 length: 16 amino acids. Germline V lookup: CDR1 SGHTA, CDR2 FQGNSA. Trimming took 3 bases from V and 3 from J; bases not matched to a gene: 3. This chain's CDR3 is CASSLGLAGGLYEQYF. Written as DNA, the CDR3 is TGTGCCAGCAGCTTGGGACTAGCGGGAGGTCTCTACGAGCAGTACTTC.

There are many counts of this clonotype. The chain is built from TRBV7-2 and TRBJ2-7; 7 bases match TRBD1. Germline CDR1 SGHTA, CDR2 FQGNSA. Unmatched junction bases numbered 6, after V lost 4 bases and J lost 0 bases. This CDR3 is 15 amino acids long. CDR3 loop: CASSSTGTVSYEQYF. DNA for the CDR3: TGTGCCAGCAGCTCTACCGGGACAGTCTCCTACGAGCAGTACTTC.

This clonotype occurred many times. The rearrangement uses TRBV20-1 and TRBJ2-1, with D possibly matching TRBD2 (5 bases). CDR1 is DFQATT, CDR2 SNEGSKA, per germline (reference sequence). This CDR3 is 14 amino acids long. Trimming took off 1 base at V and 6 bases at J, with 13 bases between the two ends. The CDR3 DNA reads as TGCAGTGCTAGAGTAAGCCTAGCAGGCAATGAGCAGTTCTTC. The encoded protein is CSARVSLAGNEQFF.

This clonotype came up a few times. V usage is TRBV20-1 and J usage is TRBJ1-1; a weak D match, TRBD1 (5 bases). The CDR3 has 13 residues. Trimming shortened V by 0 bases and J by 10 bases, and 15 bases separated the two germline ends. Per the germline V gene, CDR1 is DFQATT and CDR2 is SNEGSKA (reference sequence). In nucleotides, the CDR3 is TGCAGTGCTAGAGATGGGGGGGGGGACGCAGCTTTCTTT. Its translation is CSARDGGGDAAFF.

This clonotype appeared many times. The rearrangement uses TRBV4-1 and TRBJ2-2; TRBD2 might be the D (6 bases). V was shortened by 4 bases and J by 7 bases, with 10 bases between the two germline ends. The germline V gene has CDR1 MGHRA and CDR2 YSYEKL. The CDR3 sequence is 13 residues long. The CDR3 loop reads CASSPLRGGELFF. CDR3 DNA: TGCGCCAGCAGCCCTCTGCGGGGCGGGGAGCTGTTTTTT.

This clonotype showed up many times. V usage is TRBV15 and J usage is TRBJ1-1, with D maybe TRBD1 (6 bases). The CDR3 extends over 13 amino acids. Trimming pared 3 bases from V and 1 base from J, leaving 6 bases between. The V gene's germline CDR1 is LNHNV and CDR2 YYDKDF (reference sequence). In DNA, the CDR3 is TGTGCCACCAGCAGGACAGGGAACACTGAAGCTTTCTTT. Its translation is CATSRTGNTEAFF.

This clonotype was seen only a few times. This chain uses TRBV2 with TRBJ2-3, with 10 nucleotides matching TRBD2. The V segment lost 6 bases and the J segment 2 bases; nucleotides outside the gene matches: 5. The CDR3 loop spans 15 amino acids. Per germline, CDR1 SNHLY and CDR2 FYNNEI. DNA for the CDR3: TGTGCCAGCAGGGGTAGCGGGGGGCCCACAGATACGCAGTATTTT. Amino acid sequence: CASRGSGGPTDTQYF.

The sample holds many counts of this clonotype. This chain uses TRBV7-9 with TRBJ2-7; D call uncertain. V was clipped by 4 bases and J by 0 bases, with 10 bases between them. The CDR3 is made up of 14 amino acids. CDR1 is SEHNR, CDR2 FQNEAQ, per germline (reference sequence). The CDR3 coding sequence is TGTGCCAGCAGCTGGACGGAGAGCTCCTACGAGCAGTACTTC. Its protein is CASSWTESSYEQYF.

This clonotype appeared many times. J is TRBJ2-5 and V is TRBV3-1, with 8 bases lining up with TRBD1. CDR1 LGHDT and CDR2 YNNKEL come from the germline V gene (reference sequence). After removal of 4 bases from V and 5 bases from J, the junction contained 6 bases not matched to a gene. This CDR3 is built from 14 residues. Here the CDR3 reads CASSRTGGHETQYF. The DNA of the CDR3 is TGTGCCAGCAGCCGAACAGGGGGGCACGAGACCCAGTACTTC.

This clonotype was detected many times. J is TRBJ1-4 and V is TRBV7-2; D is possibly TRBD1 (6 bases). CDR1 and CDR2 from the germline V gene are SGHTA and FQGNSA. V was shortened by 6 bases and J by 2 bases, with 13 bases between the two germline ends. The CDR3 totals 15 residues. The CDR3 nucleotides read TGTGCCAGCAGTTTTACAGGGAATACTAATGAAAAACTGTTTTTT. Translation: CASSFTGNTNEKLFF.

This clonotype was detected many times. This sequence joins TRBV11-2 and TRBJ2-7; D is perhaps TRBD1 (6 bases). The germline V and J ends were trimmed by 2 bases and 4 bases, with 12 bases remaining between them. The germline CDR1 and CDR2 sequences are SGHAT and FQNNGV. CDR3 length: 14 residues. The CDR3 reads CASSLSHRAYEQYF. Here the CDR3 DNA reads TGTGCCAGCAGCTTAAGTCACAGGGCTTACGAGCAGTACTTC.

This clonotype showed up just a few times. The chain combines TRBV2 with TRBJ1-4; tentative D call: TRBD1 (6 bases). The CDR3 covers 14 residues. In germline, CDR1 is SNHLY, CDR2 FYNNEI. The V end was cut by 11 bases, the J end by 4 bases, with 17 bases between. The CDR3 DNA is TGTGCCGCCAGAGACAGGCTTTTTAATGAAAAACTGTTTTTT. This codes for CAARDRLFNEKLFF.

This clonotype was seen only a few times. The chain recombines TRBV7-8 with TRBJ2-1; 10 nucleotides align to TRBD2. V lost 2 bases, J lost 4 bases, and 8 bases stayed unmatched. Germline CDR1 and CDR2: SGHVS and FQNEAQ. The CDR3 spans 17 residues. The CDR3 here is CASSLPPLAGGYNEQFF. The CDR3 DNA reads TGTGCCAGCAGCTTACCCCCCTTAGCGGGGGGTTACAATGAGCAGTTCTTC.

In this sample, this clonotype turned up many times. The chain recombines TRBV6-1 with TRBJ1-3; weak D call: TRBD1 (5 bases). This CDR3 region has 15 residues. Germline V gene data show CDR1 as MNHNS and CDR2 as SASEGT. Trimming shortened V by 7 bases and J by 4 bases, and 17 bases separated the two germline ends. CDR3 protein: CASTQTGESGNTIYF. CDR3 nucleotide sequence: TGTGCCAGCACCCAAACGGGGGAAAGCGGAAACACCATATATTTT.